This TCR beta chain was recorded in a study of blood T cell repertoires in COVID-19. Study background: The origin of the acute and convalescent COVID-19 samples was the United States, Italy and Spain. Sources were T cells, B-cell-depleted T cells, or PBMCs; the material itself was cDNA or gDNA.

Source study methods: Estimation of nucleated cell counts relied on the amplification of reference gene primers. TCRdb's copy holds only in-frame clones and misses some; the assay was immunoSEQ multiplex PCR. The D gene and trimming were derived from the DNA, and the V and J assignments and clone size from that table. The sample consists of over 400,000 clones, 80% to 90% of them appearing once. Looked up from germline, CDR1 is SGDLS and CDR2 is YYNGEE. The V segment lost 5 bases and the J segment 5 bases; nucleotides outside the gene matches: 7. CDR3 length equals 15 residues. The material sequenced was peripheral blood. The receptor's source is a human donor in a cohort sampled during active COVID-19. The chain couples TRBV9 to TRBJ2-5; TRBD2 aligns across 12 bases. DNA of the CDR3: TGTGCCAGCAGACAAGGACTAGCGGGATCCGAGACCCAGTACTTC. It codes for CASRQGLAGSETQYF.